A selection of T cell receptor beta chains follows, all from one sample in a study of patients and donors after allogeneic stem cell transplantation. A single record per CDR3 protein comes from TCRdb applying MiXCR to the RT-PCR reads. The sample includes about a million distinct CDR3 sequences, under 20% of them seen just once. Sequences were obtained from blood, either unsorted or a sorted T cell fraction (not recorded which). These receptors all stem from a human donor who was either an allogeneic HSCT recipient or a stem cell or donor lymphocyte infusion donor (not recorded which). It is not recorded whose cells these are; they may come from a transplant donor. The CDR3 runs from the conserved cysteine through the conserved F or W. Fields, in order: D gene, clone size, V gene, J gene, CDR3 protein, CDR3 DNA. D genes are given only for firm matches. Expanded clones get a size class; other rows say once, few or many, or leave the size out.

d_call: -; clone_size: many; v_call: TRBV12-3/TRBV12-4; j_call: TRBJ2-6; cdr3_aa: CASTGANVLTF; cdr3_nt: TGTGCCAGCACTGGGGCCAACGTCCTGACTTTC
d_call: -; clone_size: once; v_call: TRBV3-1; j_call: TRBJ1-3; cdr3_aa: CASSPWDGQYSGNTIYF; cdr3_nt: TGTGCCAGCAGCCCCTGGGACGGACAGTATTCTGGAAACACCATATATTTT
d_call: -; clone_size: few; v_call: TRBV5-4; j_call: TRBJ1-1; cdr3_aa: CASSTRQNEAFF; cdr3_nt: TGTGCCAGCAGCACCCGACAGAATGAAGCTTTCTTT
d_call: -; clone_size: few; v_call: TRBV20-1; j_call: TRBJ2-7; cdr3_aa: CSARSPNRTLGEQYF; cdr3_nt: TGCAGTGCTAGAAGCCCGAACCGTACTCTGGGCGAGCAGTACTTC
d_call: TRBD1; clone_size: few; v_call: TRBV12-3/TRBV12-4; j_call: TRBJ2-3; cdr3_aa: CASSSARDRGRDTQYF; cdr3_nt: TGTGCCAGCAGTTCCGCGCGGGACAGGGGAAGAGATACGCAGTATTTT
d_call: -; clone_size: -; v_call: TRBV6-5; j_call: TRBJ1-2; cdr3_aa: CASSNLYGYTF; cdr3_nt: TGTGCCAGCAGCAACCTCTATGGCTACACCTTC
d_call: TRBD1; clone_size: few; v_call: TRBV24-1; j_call: TRBJ2-3; cdr3_aa: CATSDAPGQGLSDLDTQYF; cdr3_nt: TGTGCCACCAGTGACGCGCCCGGACAGGGTTTATCCGACTTGGATACGCAGTATTTT
d_call: -; clone_size: few; v_call: TRBV27; j_call: TRBJ2-7; cdr3_aa: CASSSLGTKLDF; cdr3_nt: TGTGCCAGCAGTTCCCTCGGGACAAAGCTGGACTTC
d_call: -; clone_size: -; v_call: TRBV29-1; j_call: TRBJ1-2; cdr3_aa: CSVEATDYYGYTF; cdr3_nt: TGCAGCGTTGAAGCGACGGACTACTATGGCTACACCTTC
d_call: -; clone_size: -; v_call: TRBV30; j_call: TRBJ1-1; cdr3_aa: CAMSRVNTEAFF; cdr3_nt: TGTGCCATGTCCAGGGTGAACACTGAAGCTTTCTTT